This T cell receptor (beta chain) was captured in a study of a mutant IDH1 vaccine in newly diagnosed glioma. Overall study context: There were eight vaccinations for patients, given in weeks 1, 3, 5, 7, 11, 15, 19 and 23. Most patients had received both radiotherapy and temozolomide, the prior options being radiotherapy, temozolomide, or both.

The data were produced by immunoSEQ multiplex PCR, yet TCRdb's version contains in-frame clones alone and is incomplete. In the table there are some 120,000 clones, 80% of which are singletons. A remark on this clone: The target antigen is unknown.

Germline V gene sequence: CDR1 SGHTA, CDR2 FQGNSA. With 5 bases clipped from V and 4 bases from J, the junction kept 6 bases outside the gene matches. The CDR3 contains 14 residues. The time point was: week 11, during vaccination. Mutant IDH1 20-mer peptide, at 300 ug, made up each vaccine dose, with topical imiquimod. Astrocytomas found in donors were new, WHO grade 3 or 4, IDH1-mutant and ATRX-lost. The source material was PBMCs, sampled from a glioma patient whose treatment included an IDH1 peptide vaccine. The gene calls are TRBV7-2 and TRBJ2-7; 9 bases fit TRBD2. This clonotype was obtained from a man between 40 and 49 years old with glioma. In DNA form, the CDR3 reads TGTGCCAGCAGCCGTAGCGGGAGTACGTACGAGCAGTACTTC. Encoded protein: CASSRSGSTYEQYF.